In this sample, the clone carrying this T cell receptor beta chain turned up once. Its matching antigen is unknown. The protocol was immunoSEQ multiplex PCR, while the TCRdb copy is restricted to in-frame clones and leaves out a portion. The data contain 330,000 or so clones, roughly nine tenths of them singletons. The sample belongs to a study of Ad26.COV2.S vaccination and SARS-CoV-2 variants. Study overall: Administration of Ad26.COV2.S was intramuscular, either once or twice 56 days apart.

The germline CDR1 and CDR2 sequences are MDHEN and SYDVKM. With 3 bases removed from V and 2 bases from J, the gap between germline ends came to 8 bases. The CDR3 length is 13 residues. Study-wide results and caveats: Spike-specific CD8+ and CD4+ T cell responses reportedly showed substantial breadth after vaccination.

Treatment noted: approximately 18 received Ad26.COV2.S at low or high dose, single or two shots; several received placebo; per-sample allocation not given. After the first vaccine or placebo injection, samples were drawn on day 63. This chain connects TRBV28 to TRBJ2-7; D not resolved. This TCR was sampled from a person aged 18-65 years who received the Ad26.COV2.S COVID-19 vaccine or a placebo. The sample here was peripheral blood, taken in a trial of Ad26.COV2.S vaccine versus placebo. The DNA of the CDR3 is TGTGCCAGCAGTTTTGTGGGGACCTACGAGCAGTACGTC. Encoded protein: CASSFVGTYEQYV.